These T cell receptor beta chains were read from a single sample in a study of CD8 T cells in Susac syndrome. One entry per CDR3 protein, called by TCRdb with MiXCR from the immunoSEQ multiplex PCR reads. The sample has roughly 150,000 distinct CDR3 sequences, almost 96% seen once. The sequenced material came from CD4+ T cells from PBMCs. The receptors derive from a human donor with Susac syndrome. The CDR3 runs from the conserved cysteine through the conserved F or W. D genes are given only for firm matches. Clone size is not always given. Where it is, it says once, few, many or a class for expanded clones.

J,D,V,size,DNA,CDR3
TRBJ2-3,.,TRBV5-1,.,TGCGCCAGCAGCTTGTACGACAGACCGGAGGATACGCAGTATTTT,CASSLYDRPEDTQYF
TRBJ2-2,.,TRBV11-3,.,TGTGCCAGCAGCGGCCGGGCAAACACCGGGGAGCTGTTTTTT,CASSGRANTGELFF
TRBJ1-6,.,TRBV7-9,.,TGTGCCAGCAGCTTAGCCGGGTGGAATTCACCCCTCCACTTT,CASSLAGWNSPLHF
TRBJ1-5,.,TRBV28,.,TGTGCCAGCAGGGACAACAATCAGCCCCAGCATTTT,CASRDNNQPQHF
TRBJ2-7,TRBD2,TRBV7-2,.,TGTGCCAGCAGCTTCTATCGGACTAGCGGGACATACGAGCAGTACTTC,CASSFYRTSGTYEQYF
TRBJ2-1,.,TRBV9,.,TGTGCCAGCAGCGTTCGTCCACCGGGCGATGAGCAGTTCTTC,CASSVRPPGDEQFF
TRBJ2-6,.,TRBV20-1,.,TGCAGTGCCTCAGCCAGGAACGCTGGGGCCAACGTCCTGACTTTC,CSASARNAGANVLTF
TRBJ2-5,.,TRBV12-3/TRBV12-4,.,TGTGCCAGCAACAGAAACCAGGGACAAGAGACCCAGTACTTC,CASNRNQGQETQYF
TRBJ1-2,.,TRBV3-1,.,TGTGCCAGCAGCCAAGGGGGAGTCTATGGCTACACCTTC,CASSQGGVYGYTF
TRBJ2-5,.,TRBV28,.,TGTGCCAGCGGGCCCCGGGGGGCAGAGACCCAGTACTTC,CASGPRGAETQYF
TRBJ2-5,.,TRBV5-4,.,TGTGCCAGCAGCACCCGGGACAAGGGGGAGACCCAGTACTTC,CASSTRDKGETQYF
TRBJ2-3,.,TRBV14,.,TGTGCCAGCGCAGGGGGGATCACAGATACGCAGTATTTT,CASAGGITDTQYF
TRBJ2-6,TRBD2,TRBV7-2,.,TGTGCCAGCAGCTTGGGCGGGAGTCCCCTCTCTGGGGCCAACGTCCTGACTTTC,CASSLGGSPLSGANVLTF
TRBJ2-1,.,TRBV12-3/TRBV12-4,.,TGTGCCACGTCCAGGGGAGGTGAGCAGTTCTTC,CATSRGGEQFF
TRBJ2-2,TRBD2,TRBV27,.,TGTGCCAGCATGGGGCTAGCGGGACGAATAGCCGGGGAGCTGTTTTTT,CASMGLAGRIAGELFF
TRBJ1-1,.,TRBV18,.,TGTGCCAGCTCACCAGTCCGAGACACTGAAGCTTTCTTT,CASSPVRDTEAFF
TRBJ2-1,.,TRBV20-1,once,TGCAGTGGAGAGAGGAGTGAGCAGTTCTTC,CSGERSEQFF
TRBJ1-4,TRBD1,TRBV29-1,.,TGCAGCGTCGGAGAGGGACAGACTGAAAAACTGTTTTTT,CSVGEGQTEKLFF
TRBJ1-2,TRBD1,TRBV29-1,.,TGCAGCGTACGGAGAGCAGGGGGCTTTGGCTACACCTTC,CSVRRAGGFGYTF
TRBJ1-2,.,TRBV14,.,TGTGCCAGCAGCCAAGTTGGGGCGATCGGCTACACCTTC,CASSQVGAIGYTF
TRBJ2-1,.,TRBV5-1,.,TGCGCCAGCAGTTCCTCCGGGGACAATGAGCAGTTCTTC,CASSSSGDNEQFF
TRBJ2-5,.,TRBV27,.,TGTGCCAGCAGTTTACCCCTGACGGACGATACCCCCCTAACCCAGTACTTC,CASSLPLTDDTPLTQYF
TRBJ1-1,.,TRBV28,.,TGTGCCAGCAGCGGGGAGGGCCTTGCTGAAGCTTTCTTT,CASSGEGLAEAFF